A selection of T cell receptor beta chains follows, all from one sample in a study of human T cells and chemical hapten exposure. One entry per CDR3 protein, called by TCRdb with MiXCR from the RACE reads. Here the sample spans 82,000 or so distinct CDR3 sequences, 10% to 15% being singletons. Sequenced material: whole blood, taken in connection with sensitization to the hapten diphenylcyclopropenone (DPC). The origin of the receptors is a woman aged 50 to 65 with alopecia areata. Some clones in this sample may be carry-over from other donors' samples. Each CDR3 is given with its conserved first and last residue. D genes are given only for firm matches. Clone size is given for some rows only: seen once, a few or many times, or a class if the clone is expanded.

V	J	size	length	D	DNA	CDR3
TRBV12-3/TRBV12-4	TRBJ2-5	-	14	-	TGTGCCAGCAGGTCCACAGGGGGGGGAGAGACCCAGTACTTC	CASRSTGGGETQYF
TRBV30	TRBJ2-7	few	14	TRBD2	TGTGCCTGGGACCGGGGAGGGAAAACCTACGAGCAGTACTTC	CAWDRGGKTYEQYF
TRBV5-1	TRBJ1-1	-	16	-	TGCGCCAGCAGCTTGGGGGACTTTTCTCCGAACACTGAAGCTTTCTTT	CASSLGDFSPNTEAFF
TRBV12-3/TRBV12-4	TRBJ1-5	few	14	-	TGTGCCAGCAGTTTAGGAGGCGATGATCAGCCCCAGCATTTT	CASSLGGDDQPQHF
TRBV29-1	TRBJ2-2	-	13	-	TGCAGCGTTGTTGTAGGTGGCACCGGGGAGCTGTTTTTT	CSVVVGGTGELFF
TRBV24-1	TRBJ1-5	many	17	TRBD1	TGTGCCACCAGTGATCGTACAGGGGGCCCAATCAATCAGCCCCAGCATTTT	CATSDRTGGPINQPQHF
TRBV9	TRBJ2-3	many	12	-	TGTGCCAGCAGCGACTACACAGATACGCAGTATTTT	CASSDYTDTQYF
TRBV18	TRBJ1-1	many	14	-	TGTGCCAGCTCAAGGACAGATAGAAACACTGAAGCTTTCTTT	CASSRTDRNTEAFF
TRBV12-3/TRBV12-4	TRBJ2-5	many	13	-	TGTGCCAGCAGTTTCCGTTCCCAAGAGACCCAGTACTTC	CASSFRSQETQYF
TRBV20-1	TRBJ2-7	-	15	TRBD2	TGCAGTGCTAGACGTAGCGGGAGGGCCGGGAACGAGCAGTACTTC	CSARRSGRAGNEQYF
TRBV29-1	TRBJ1-1	many	13	-	TGCAGCGTTCAAGGGGGGGACGCCACTGAAGCTTTCTTT	CSVQGGDATEAFF
TRBV6-6	TRBJ2-7	-	17	TRBD1	TGTGCCAGCAGTTACCAATCATCCGGGACAGAGGCCTACGAGCAGTACTTC	CASSYQSSGTEAYEQYF
TRBV12-5	TRBJ1-1	-	13	TRBD1	TGTGCTAACGGACAGGGGGCTTCCGCTGAAGCTTTCTTT	CANGQGASAEAFF
TRBV29-1	TRBJ2-1	many	12	TRBD2	TGCAGCGTACGGGAGGGAGTGGATGAGCAGTTCTTC	CSVREGVDEQFF
TRBV7-8	TRBJ2-3	-	14	-	TGTGCCAGCAGCTTAGGGGCTTCTCCAGATACGCAGTATTTT	CASSLGASPDTQYF
TRBV5-5	TRBJ2-6	many	18	TRBD1	TGTGCCAGCAGCCGAGAGACAGGGTTGGTCGGTGGGGCCAACGTCCTGACTTTC	CASSRETGLVGGANVLTF
TRBV3-1	TRBJ1-3	-	15	-	TGTGCCAGCAGCAGACCAGGGAACTCTGGAAACACCATATATTTT	CASSRPGNSGNTIYF
TRBV14	TRBJ1-1	many	15	-	TGTGCCAGCAGCCAAGCAACAGGGTTTGGAACTGAAGCTTTCTTT	CASSQATGFGTEAFF
TRBV5-1	TRBJ2-4	-	17	TRBD1	TGCGCCAGCAGCCCAAAGACAGGGGGCTTGGCCAAAAACATTCAGTACTTC	CASSPKTGGLAKNIQYF
TRBV12-3/TRBV12-4	TRBJ1-5	many	15	-	TGTGCCAGCAGTTTAGCCCAGGGTAGCAATCAGCCCCAGCATTTT	CASSLAQGSNQPQHF
TRBV24-1	TRBJ2-5	few	14	-	TGTGCCACCAGTGAATCTGGGGGAAAAGAGACCCAGTACTTC	CATSESGGKETQYF
TRBV20-1	TRBJ2-5	few	14	TRBD1	TGCAGTGCTAGATTTCCCGGACAGGTCGAGACCCAGTACTTC	CSARFPGQVETQYF